This TCR beta chain was recovered during a study of post-analysis software for immune sequencing data. Study summary: Progressive-relapsing, secondary progressive and relapsing-remitting multiple sclerosis were among the disease courses included.

Study-level points and caveats: People with multiple sclerosis had a significantly lower normalized Chao1 diversity than controls did. Strong co-clustering by F measure linked samples that shared a preparation batch. Among a handful of TRBV segments more frequent in patients than controls were TRBV5-6, TRBV5-1 and TRBV20-1.

cDNA libraries for TCR beta contained unique molecular identifiers. From about 1 to 10 million T cells, 400,000 to 550,000 cDNA molecules were obtained. TCRdb re-called the PCR reads through MiXCR, storing one row per CDR3 protein. The table records around 200,000 distinct CDR3 sequences, 25% to 30% of them present only once. Germline lookup yields CDR1 SQVTM and CDR2 ANQGSEA. Trimming took 8 bases from V and 5 from J, leaving 15 bases between them. The CDR3 runs to 12 residues. There are many counts of this clonotype. The target antigen is unknown. Material for sequencing was blood. The receptor's source is a girl between 2 and 17 years old with multiple sclerosis. The rearrangement joins TRBV29-1 to TRBJ1-1, with D possibly TRBD1 on 5 matching bases. CDR3 amino acids: CSSLLKGTEAFF. The DNA of the CDR3 is TGCAGCTCGTTGTTAAAGGGGACTGAAGCTTTCTTT.